This TCR beta chain appears in the sequencing data of a study of cytomegalovirus exposure and HLA in healthy donors (dated by TCRdb to 2015 to 2018). Background for the entire study: In an earlier analysis of approximately 640 of the donors, 250 to 350 Gb of sequence data and 117 million unique TCR beta sequences from about 179 million T cells were reported. Rather than drawing on any new phenotypic data, the later analysis identified candidate immune exposures from TCR beta sequences and the way those sequences occurred across donors. In a later genetic analysis, genome-wide SNP genotypes for about three fifths of the roughly 670 donors were used, and that subset was treated as a discovery cohort. HLA typing covered class I and class II loci at four-digit resolution. Besides the first cohort of more than 650 subjects, a separate validation cohort made up of roughly 130 different subjects was used. An earlier analysis of nearly 600 of the donors applied high-throughput TCR beta sequencing to assess whether each TCR beta V gene segment acted as functional or pseudogenic. On average, 235,054 unique TCR beta nucleotide sequences were sequenced per donor among fewer than 500 genotyped donors of the cohort, with roughly 20% of those sequences being non-productive. Several DR-DQ haplotypes were treated as single units for association and clustering because of strong linkage in the cohort. Typing coverage differed by locus: A, B, C, DRB1 and DQB1 were typed in about 629-630 donors, DQA1 in 522, DPA1 in some 610, and DPB1 in approximately 450. To predict cytomegalovirus infection status, the study brought together high-throughput TCR immunosequencing, statistical association of individual TCRs with disease status, and machine learning. In a later analysis, previously published TCR beta repertoires from about 670 donors were re-analyzed and high-resolution HLA genotyping was added so that TCR occurrence patterns could be studied. Donor age, sex, ethnicity and CMV serostatus were collected together with the repertoire data. Approximately 300 gigabases of sequencing data and approximately 85 million unique TCR sequences were included in an early release covering around 650 HLA-typed donors. The study aimed to test whether signatures of past pathogen exposure could be identified by cataloging public T cell receptors. All discovery cohort repertoires had been generated using a single sequencing platform. Among the roughly 400 genotyped donors, 81% belonged to the genetic ancestry cluster associated with self-reported Caucasian donors. The study profiled the T cell repertoires of more than 500 subjects by immunosequencing and related them to cytomegalovirus serostatus.

With respect to this clone: What antigen it recognizes has not been identified. Base qualities are missing; no much larger clone stands one base away.

The research as a whole found: A later genetic analysis associated a missense DCLRE1C variant with V-gene and J-gene trimming of TCR beta chains, and an independent cohort replicated the association. When HLA alleles, especially DR and DQ, strongly co-occurred, TCR associations were difficult to assign to individual alleles. In an earlier analysis of under 600 of the donors, most TCR beta V segments were observed in productive rearrangements about 90% or about 30% of the time, broadly matching IMGT annotations. A later analysis found that TCR association rates varied across HLA loci, with DRB1 alleles showing the most associated TCRs and HLA-C alleles the fewest. A later analysis reported that several top co-occurrence clusters appeared linked to parvovirus B19, influenza, CMV and Epstein-Barr virus. Most TCR sequences were seen in very few donors, while some public TCRs were found in many individuals. Compared with the approximately 720-donor mean, donors in an Asian-associated ancestry cluster had fewer N-insertions in productive TCRs, according to a later genetic analysis. Because HLA typing was unavailable for some donors at each locus, only the typed subset was used in association tests. Three of the identified cytomegalovirus-associated TCR beta chains were confirmed in vitro to be specific for cytomegalovirus antigens. The cohort was sequenced for TCR beta chains only, and without alpha or paired-chain data the features that could be detected were limited. The study gave a list of 150 to 200 TCR beta chains associated with cytomegalovirus. Because the 87-base-pair reads could not distinguish some IMGT-functional V segments, including TRBV6-2 and TRBV6-3, those segments were excluded. Over 15 rarely observed V segments, including chromosome 9 orphons, were excluded from the earlier analysis of several hundred of the donors because counts were too low. Linkage disequilibrium might explain the correlated functional status among segregating V segments, but an unknown experimental factor could not be ruled out. The only immune exposure information available for the cohort was CMV serostatus. A further reported finding was that TCR beta sequences accurately predicted the HLA-A and HLA-B alleles for most subjects in the first cohort. Cytomegalovirus status was reported to be diagnosed by the classifier with high specificity and sensitivity in both the original and validation cohorts. The authors suggested that the approach could potentially be extended to other disease states and immunological phenotypes. A later analysis found that most CMV-associated TCR beta chains appeared HLA-restricted, with HLA associations seemingly driven largely by CMV exposure. In a later analysis, HLA-associated TCR beta chains were found to be more clonally expanded and to have lower generation probabilities than equally common non-associated chains. A later analysis associated some 17,000 TCR beta sequences with specific HLA alleles at a false discovery rate of 0.05. A group of highly shared sequence variants was considered likely to be a technical artifact of the sequencing pipeline. Presence/absence analyses assumed roughly uniform sequencing depth across donors, an assumption that may not hold.

Preparation of the library involved the immunoSEQ multiplex PCR assay. For the multiplex PCR, a mixture combining 60 forward primers for TCR Vbeta segments and 13 reverse primers for TCR Jbeta segments was used. The CDR3 region of rearranged TCR beta genes was amplified from genomic DNA by a multiplex PCR assay. On the Illumina HiSeq System, the amplified TCR beta libraries were sequenced as 87-base-pair reads. Concerning the study's data processing: In a later analysis, roughly 80 million unique TCR beta chains were counted across the roughly 670 repertoires, and approximately 11 million of these chains were shared by at least two donors. Raw reads were error-corrected and collapsed into unique sequences with a nearest-neighbor algorithm that merged closely related sequences to remove PCR and sequencing errors. Alignment of CDR3 sequences to IMGT reference sequences was used to assign V, D and J gene segments. For a sequence to be retained, a match of at least six nucleotides to both a V gene segment and a J gene segment was required. Rearrangements were classified as productive when the CDR3 lacked stop codons and remained in frame with V and J, and all other rearrangements were classified as non-productive. Following IMGT convention, CDR3 was defined as the stretch from the second conserved V-encoded cysteine to the conserved J-encoded phenylalanine. The earlier analysis of some 540 of the donors excluded any sequence lacking an unambiguous match to a single V gene segment. An earlier analysis of roughly 590 of the donors called V segments functional above 56.7% productive rearrangements and segregating when the between-donor standard deviation exceeded 5%. A statistical classification framework was built for diagnosing cytomegalovirus status from the catalog of TCR beta chain sequences. In a later analysis, TCR nucleotide sequences were compared against IMGT/GENE-DB human TR gene sequences so that V and J genes could be assigned. A later analysis assigned CDR3 sequences and most-parsimonious VDJ recombination scenarios with the TCRdist pipeline. In a later analysis, each TCR beta chain was defined by its CDR3 amino acid sequence together with its V-gene family, and reads lacking a unique V-gene family were excluded. A later analysis removed 592 highly shared, low-generation-probability nucleotide sequences to deal with suspected cross-contamination and a sequencing artifact. In a later analysis, a clonal expansion index for each public chain was calculated from normalized within-repertoire ranks of inferred template counts. A later analysis computed generation probabilities with a VDJ recombination model fitted to out-of-frame rearrangements, and checked the results against IGoR. In a later analysis, TCR-TCR, TCR-HLA and TCR-CMV co-occurrence was scored with hypergeometric tests, and a repertoire-size bias correction was applied to TCR pairs. A later analysis estimated false discovery rates by permuting HLA or CMV assignments 20 times. In a later analysis, co-occurring TCRs were grouped using DBSCAN, and TCRdist sequence similarity was added for clustering within HLA-allele-positive subsets. Co-occurrence clustering excluded repertoires with fewer than 30,000 or more than 120,000 public chains, plus five with anomalous nucleotide sharing. Here the immuneACCESS table is served through TCRdb, limited to in-frame sequences with V and J called. Missing clones are a known gap in these copies; in checked studies unresolved V genes cover under half, and the rest lacks a known reason. V and J calls and clone size come straight from that table; D and trimming were deduced from the DNA. For this sample there are about 280,000 clones; about 87% appear just once. The ten top clones hold roughly 2.1% of the sample.

The cohort comprised fewer than 700 healthy bone marrow donors. At the time of sampling, every cohort member was nominally healthy, though immune exposures that went unrecorded were likely present. The donor tested CMV seronegative and was one of the 352 seronegative cohort members. A peripheral blood sample was provided by each donor, and peripheral blood mononuclear cells were used for TCR beta sequencing. The Qiagen DNeasy Blood Extraction Kit was used to extract genomic DNA from the blood cell samples. The CDR3 sequence holds 15 residues, the cysteine and phenylalanine included. Kept here is only the CDR3 DNA, which spans 45 bases and is read in frame from base 1. V loses 3 bases at its end and J loses 6 bases; junction bases beyond the gene matches: 11. Via the germline V gene (reference sequence), CDR1 is GTSNPN and CDR2 SVGIG.

Rearrangement joined TRBV30 to TRBJ2-3; 8 nucleotides in the junction match TRBD2. Specimen: PBMCs. The TCR sequence derives from a woman between 18 and 29 years old in good health and CMV-seronegative. The bases read TGTGCCTGGAGGGTACGAGCGGGGGCCCGGGATACGCAGTATTTT. This is translated as CAWRVRAGARDTQYF.